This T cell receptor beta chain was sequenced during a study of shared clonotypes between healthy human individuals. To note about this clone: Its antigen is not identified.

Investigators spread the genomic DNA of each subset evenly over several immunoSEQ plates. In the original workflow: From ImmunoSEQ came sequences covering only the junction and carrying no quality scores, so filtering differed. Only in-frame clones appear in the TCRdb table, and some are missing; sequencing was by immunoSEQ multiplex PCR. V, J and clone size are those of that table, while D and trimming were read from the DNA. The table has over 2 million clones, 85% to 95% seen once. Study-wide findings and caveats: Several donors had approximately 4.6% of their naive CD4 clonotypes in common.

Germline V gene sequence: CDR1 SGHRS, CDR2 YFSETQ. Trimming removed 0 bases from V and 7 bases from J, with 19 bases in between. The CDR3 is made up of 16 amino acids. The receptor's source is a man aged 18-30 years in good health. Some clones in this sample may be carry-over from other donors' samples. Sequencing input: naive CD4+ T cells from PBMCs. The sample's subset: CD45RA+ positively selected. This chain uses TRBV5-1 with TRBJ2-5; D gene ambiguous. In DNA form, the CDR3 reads TGCGCCAGCAGCTTGGATTCCAGGTCCTTACTTGGGACCCAGTACTTC. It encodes CASSLDSRSLLGTQYF.